Below, one T cell receptor (beta chain) is given with its context. V lost 3 bases and J 11 bases, leaving 13 bases between the germline ends. In germline, CDR1 is LNHDA, CDR2 SQIVND (reference sequence). The CDR3 is 12 residues long. These data come from a study of blood T cell repertoires in COVID-19. Study details: COVID-19 samples from acute and convalescent phases originated in the United States, Italy and Spain.

Measured with immunoSEQ multiplex PCR; TCRdb has only the in-frame clones, and not every one. Found here are tens of thousands of clones, 70% to 85% of them singletons; the top ten hold around 11%. This clonotype originated in a human donor in a cohort sampled during active COVID-19. The chain combines TRBV19 with TRBJ1-1; D is perhaps TRBD1 (5 bases). The sequencing input was peripheral blood. CDR3 region: CASSMVSRGAFF. The CDR3 DNA sequence: TGTGCCAGTAGTATGGTCAGCCGGGGGGCTTTCTTT. Full variable domain (rest looked up from reference TRBV19 and TRBJ1-1): DGGITQSPKYLFRKEGQNVTLSCEQNLNHDAMYWYRQDPGQGLRLIYYSQIVNDFQKGDIAEGYSVSREKKESFPLTVTSAQKNPTAFYLCASSMVSRGAFFGQGTRLTVV.